A selection of T cell receptor beta chains follows, all from one sample in a study of OX40 agonist ivuxolimab in advanced cancers. TCRdb's table, derived via immunoSEQ multiplex PCR, lists solely in-frame clones and lacks some. Among tens of thousands of clones listed, approximately 80% were seen once. The sequencing here drew on CD4+ or CD8+ T cells sorted from blood, taken in a trial of the OX40 agonist ivuxolimab. Receptor source: an adult with an advanced solid tumor such as melanoma, head and neck, liver or kidney cancer. Both conserved end residues are part of each CDR3. Each record gives: clone size, D gene, J gene, V gene, CDR3 protein, CDR3 DNA. The D gene is left open where the match is weak. Clone size is shown for a subset of rows, as once, few, many or a class of expanded clone.

>NA|NA|TRBJ1-1|TRBV21-1
CASSLGEAFF
TGTGCCAGCAGTTTAGGTGAAGCTTTCTTT
>NA|NA|TRBJ2-1|TRBV7-2
CASSFTGVNEQFF
TGTGCCAGCAGCTTTACCGGGGTGAATGAGCAGTTCTTC
>NA|NA|TRBJ1-1|TRBV6-5
CASSYGLEGHRAFF
TGTGCCAGCAGTTACGGGCTTGAGGGACATAGGGCTTTCTTT
>NA|NA|TRBJ1-2|TRBV18
CASFGDGGLGYTF
TGTGCCAGCTTTGGGGACGGCGGCCTAGGCTACACCTTC
>NA|NA|TRBJ1-5|TRBV7-2
CASSFEGGLSNQPQHF
TGTGCCAGCAGCTTTGAAGGAGGGCTTAGCAATCAGCCCCAGCATTTT
>NA|NA|TRBJ1-2|TRBV5-6
CASSPSGGNYGYTF
TGTGCCAGCAGCCCCTCCGGGGGTAACTATGGCTACACCTTC
>NA|NA|TRBJ1-2|TRBV28
CASSTGQGVESYTF
TGTGCCAGCAGTACCGGGCAGGGTGTGGAGAGCTACACCTTC
>NA|NA|TRBJ2-2|TRBV11-3
CASSLRPGLELFF
TGTGCCAGCAGCTTACGGCCCGGTCTTGAGCTGTTTTTT
>NA|NA|TRBJ1-4|TRBV6-5
CASRGAPNEKLFF
TGTGCCTCCCGGGGGGCTCCAAATGAAAAACTGTTTTTT
>once|NA|TRBJ2-3|TRBV5-5
CASSPGGYSDTQYF
TGTGCCAGCAGCCCCGGAGGGTATTCAGATACGCAGTATTTT
>NA|NA|TRBJ1-1|TRBV5-8
CASSLAPGYNTEAFF
TGTGCCAGCAGCTTGGCCCCAGGGTATAACACTGAAGCTTTCTTT
>NA|NA|TRBJ1-1|TRBV2
CASSEERGEAFF
TGTGCCAGCAGTGAAGAGCGGGGTGAAGCTTTCTTT
>NA|NA|TRBJ1-1|TRBV7-2
CASSLAPADEAFF
TGTGCCAGCAGCTTAGCCCCGGCTGATGAAGCTTTCTTT
>once|NA|TRBJ1-4|TRBV11-2
CASSLRVNEKLFF
TGTGCCAGCAGCTTACGGGTAAATGAAAAACTGTTTTTT
>NA|TRBD1|TRBJ1-2|TRBV7-2
CASSSRQGGERYTF
TGTGCCAGCAGCTCAAGACAGGGAGGGGAGCGCTACACCTTC
>NA|NA|TRBJ1-4|TRBV6-1
CASTKGGRSNEKLFF
TGTGCCAGCACCAAAGGGGGACGTTCCAATGAAAAACTGTTTTTT
>NA|NA|TRBJ2-5|TRBV6-1
CASSDRTGLQETQYF
TGTGCCAGCAGTGATAGAACAGGGTTACAAGAGACCCAGTACTTC
>NA|TRBD2|TRBJ2-1|TRBV7-8
CASSLRLAGSYNEQFF
TGTGCCAGCAGCTTACGGCTAGCGGGTTCCTACAATGAGCAGTTCTTC
>few|NA|TRBJ1-2|TRBV10-3
CAIKVEGTDNYGYTF
TGTGCCATCAAGGTCGAAGGGACGGACAACTATGGCTACACCTTC
>NA|NA|TRBJ2-1|TRBV11-2
CASSPVPMPYNEQFF
TGTGCCAGCAGCCCCGTCCCCATGCCCTACAATGAGCAGTTCTTC
>few|TRBD1|TRBJ1-2|TRBV5-4
CASSLWGTGAGYTF
TGTGCCAGCAGCTTGTGGGGGACAGGGGCCGGCTACACCTTC
>once|NA|TRBJ1-2|TRBV28
CASSFRAAHYGYTF
TGTGCCAGCAGTTTCAGGGCTGCCCACTATGGCTACACCTTC
>NA|NA|TRBJ2-3|TRBV19
CATRFFSTDTQYF
TGTGCCACCAGGTTCTTTAGCACAGATACGCAGTATTTT
>once|TRBD1|TRBJ1-5|TRBV5-1
CASSFTGGRGQPQHF
TGCGCCAGCAGCTTTACAGGGGGCAGAGGTCAGCCCCAGCATTTT
>NA|NA|TRBJ2-1|TRBV11-2
CASSLDSSRNEQFF
TGTGCCAGCAGCTTAGACAGCAGTCGCAATGAGCAGTTCTTC
>NA|NA|TRBJ1-1|TRBV5-6
CASSGGLGDTEAFF
TGTGCCAGCTCGGGGGGCTTAGGGGACACTGAAGCTTTCTTT
>NA|NA|TRBJ2-6|TRBV30
CAWSWESGANVLTF
TGTGCCTGGAGTTGGGAGTCTGGGGCCAACGTCCTGACTTTC
>once|NA|TRBJ2-7|TRBV28
CAAQGQGEQYF
TGTGCCGCACAAGGGCAGGGGGAGCAGTACTTC
>NA|TRBD2|TRBJ2-5|TRBV4-1
CASSQVTSRETQYF
TGCGCCAGCAGCCAAGTGACTAGCAGAGAGACCCAGTACTTC
>NA|TRBD1|TRBJ1-2|TRBV7-2
CASSLAERQGVYGYTF
TGTGCCAGCAGCTTAGCCGAAAGACAGGGTGTTTATGGCTACACCTTC
>NA|TRBD1|TRBJ1-4|TRBV7-8
CASSPAGTGGVGEKLFF
TGTGCCAGCAGCCCGGCCGGGACAGGGGGCGTCGGTGAAAAACTGTTTTTT
>NA|NA|TRBJ2-3|TRBV7-3
CASSRTVGSTDTQYF
TGTGCCAGCAGTCGGACAGTGGGGAGCACAGATACGCAGTATTTT
>NA|TRBD1|TRBJ2-7|TRBV29-1
CSAAQGQGGYEQYF
TGCAGCGCCGCCCAAGGACAGGGGGGGTACGAGCAGTACTTC
>NA|NA|TRBJ1-1|TRBV7-8
CASRPPLPRVRAEAFF
TGTGCCAGCCGCCCACCCCTGCCCAGGGTTCGGGCTGAAGCTTTCTTT